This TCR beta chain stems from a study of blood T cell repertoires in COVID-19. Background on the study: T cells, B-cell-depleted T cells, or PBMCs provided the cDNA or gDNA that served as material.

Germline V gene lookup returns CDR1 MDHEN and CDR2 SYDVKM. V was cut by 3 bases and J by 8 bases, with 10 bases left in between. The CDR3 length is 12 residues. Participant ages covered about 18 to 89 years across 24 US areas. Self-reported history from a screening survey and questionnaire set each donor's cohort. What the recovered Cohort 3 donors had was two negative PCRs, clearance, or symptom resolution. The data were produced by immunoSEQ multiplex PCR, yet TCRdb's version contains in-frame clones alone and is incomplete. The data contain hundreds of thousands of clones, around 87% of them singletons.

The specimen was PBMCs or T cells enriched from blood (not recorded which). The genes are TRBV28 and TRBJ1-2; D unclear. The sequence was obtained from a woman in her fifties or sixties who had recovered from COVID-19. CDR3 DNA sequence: TGTGCCAGCAGTTTCGGGGAGGTAGGCTACACCTTC. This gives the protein CASSFGEVGYTF.